This T cell receptor (beta chain) was sequenced for a study of molecular identifiers for immune sequencing clone quantification. Study-level results: Clones above 20 RNA copies held over 98% of effector molecules, under 1% in naive cells.

Germline V gene sequence: CDR1 MNHEY, CDR2 SMNVEV (reference sequence). The CDR3 has 17 amino acids. V was trimmed by 11 bases and J by 10 bases, leaving 33 bases between them. In TCRdb, the PCR reads were re-called with MiXCR into one record per CDR3 protein. This table holds approximately 680,000 distinct CDR3 sequences, about 25% found once. In its sample, this clonotype was seen once. Antigen: not known. This chain connects TRBV27 to TRBJ2-1; either TRBD1 or TRBD2 may supply D (5 bases each). The sequence was obtained from a human donor in good health. Some libraries in this study had Jurkat cell RNA spiked in. Source material: naive CD8+ T cells from blood, with Jurkat cell RNA spiked in. Subset here: FACS-sorted CD8+CD4-CCR7+CD45RA+ naive T cells. The CDR3 here is CARRPPPGTPHSSEQFF. CDR3 in DNA: TGTGCCCGCCGCCCCCCGCCCGGGACCCCCCATTCTTCGGAGCAGTTCTTC.